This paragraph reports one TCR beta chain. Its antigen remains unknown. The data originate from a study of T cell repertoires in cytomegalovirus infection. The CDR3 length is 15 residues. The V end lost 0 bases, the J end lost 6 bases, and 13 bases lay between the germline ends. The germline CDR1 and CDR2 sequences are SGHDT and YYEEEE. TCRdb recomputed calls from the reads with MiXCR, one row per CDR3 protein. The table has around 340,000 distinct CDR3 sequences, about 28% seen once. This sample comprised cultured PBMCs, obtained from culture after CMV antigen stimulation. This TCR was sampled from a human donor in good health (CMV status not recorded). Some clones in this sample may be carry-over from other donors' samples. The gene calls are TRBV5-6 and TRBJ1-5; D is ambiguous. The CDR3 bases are TGTGCCAGCAGCTTGGGAGCGCAGTTGAGTCAGCCCCAGCATTTT. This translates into CASSLGAQLSQPQHF. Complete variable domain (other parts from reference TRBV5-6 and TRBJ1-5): DAGVTQSPTHLIKTRGQQVTLRCSPKSGHDTVSWYQQALGQGPQFIFQYYEEEERQRGNFPDRFSGHQFPNYSSELNVNALLLGDSALYLCASSLGAQLSQPQHFGDGTRLSIL.